The 7 T cell receptor beta chains given below trace back to one sample, sequenced in a study of T cell clonotyping in hematopoietic cell transplantation. Sequencing was performed with immunoSEQ multiplex PCR; in TCRdb, only in-frame clones are kept and a portion is missing. The sample shows fewer than 100,000 clones, almost 97% of them seen only once. The time point denotes: recipient sample about 28 days before transplant, after cytoreduction. Source: peripheral blood mononuclear cells, taken before stem cell transplant. The receptors originated from a woman in her forties or fifties with acute myeloid leukemia. Some clones in this sample may be carry-over from other donors' samples.

V gene TRBV7-8 combines with J gene TRBJ2-5; no clear D. The germline V and J ends were trimmed by 5 bases and 2 bases, with 18 bases remaining between them. CDR1 SGHVS and CDR2 FQNEAQ come from the germline V gene. The CDR3 contains 16 residues. In DNA form, the CDR3 reads TGTGCCAGCAGCGAAGGAGCATGGGTCCAACAAGAGACCCAGTACTTC. It is translated as CASSEGAWVQQETQYF.

This clone was seen only a few times. J is TRBJ1-6 and V is TRBV30; D is possibly TRBD1 (6 bases). CDR1 is GTSNPN and CDR2 is SVGIG in the germline V gene (reference sequence). Trimming shortened V by 0 bases and J by 8 bases, and 17 bases separated the two germline ends. The CDR3 consists of 16 residues. The CDR3 loop reads CAWSVQAGTTHSPLHF. For the CDR3, the DNA is TGTGCCTGGAGTGTACAGGCTGGGACAACCCATTCACCCCTCCACTTT.

This chain links TRBV18 with TRBJ1-1; D unresolved. The CDR3 runs to 16 residues. Germline V gene sequence: CDR1 KGHSH, CDR2 LQKENI. Trimming shortened V by 2 bases and J by 5 bases, and 18 bases separated the two germline ends. CDR3 sequence: CASSPVGRSTPTEAFF. Written as DNA, the CDR3 is TGTGCCAGCTCACCAGTCGGCAGGTCTACTCCGACTGAAGCTTTCTTT. Full variable domain (missing parts from reference TRBV18 and TRBJ1-1): NAGVMQNPRHLVRRRGQEARLRCSPMKGHSHVYWYRQLPEEGLKFMVYLQKENIIDESGMPKERFSAEFPKEGPSILRIQQVVRGDSAAYFCASSPVGRSTPTEAFFGQGTRLTVV.

Here the CDR3 reads CSVAGQGQEKLFF. The CDR3 DNA sequence: TGCAGCGTGGCGGGACAGGGACAGGAAAAACTGTTTTTT. The chain couples TRBV29-1 to TRBJ1-4, with 9 nucleotides matching TRBD1. Losses at the gene ends were 6 bases for V and 8 bases for J; bases not matched to a gene: 7. The germline CDR1 and CDR2 sequences are SQVTM and ANQGSEA. The CDR3 extends over 13 amino acids.

In DNA form, the CDR3 reads TGTGCCACGTCCCGGGACTACCAAGAGACCCAGTACTTC. It codes for CATSRDYQETQYF. This chain joins TRBV6-5 and TRBJ2-5, with D tentatively TRBD2 (6 bases). CDR1 MNHEY and CDR2 SVGAGI come from the germline V gene. CDR3 length: 13 residues. V was clipped by 10 bases and J by 0 bases, with 12 bases between them.

The chain couples TRBV5-1 to TRBJ1-1; no definite D call. The germline V gene encodes CDR1 SGHRS and CDR2 YFSETQ. This CDR3 contains 17 residues. V was pared by 0 bases and J by 2 bases, with 17 bases between. DNA of the CDR3: TGCGCCAGCAGCTTGGCCCGTCTGGGGTCCAGTAACACTGAAGCTTTCTTT. Protein sequence: CASSLARLGSSNTEAFF.

The chain links TRBV6-1 to TRBJ2-2, with TRBD2 matching 9 bases. CDR1 MNHNS and CDR2 SASEGT come from the germline V gene. Unmatched junction bases numbered 11, after V lost 11 bases and J lost 4 bases. The CDR3 covers 15 residues. CDR3 in DNA: TGTGCCTCCGGGGTGCGGGGGGGAGGCACCGGGGAGCTGTTTTTT. It yields the protein CASGVRGGGTGELFF.